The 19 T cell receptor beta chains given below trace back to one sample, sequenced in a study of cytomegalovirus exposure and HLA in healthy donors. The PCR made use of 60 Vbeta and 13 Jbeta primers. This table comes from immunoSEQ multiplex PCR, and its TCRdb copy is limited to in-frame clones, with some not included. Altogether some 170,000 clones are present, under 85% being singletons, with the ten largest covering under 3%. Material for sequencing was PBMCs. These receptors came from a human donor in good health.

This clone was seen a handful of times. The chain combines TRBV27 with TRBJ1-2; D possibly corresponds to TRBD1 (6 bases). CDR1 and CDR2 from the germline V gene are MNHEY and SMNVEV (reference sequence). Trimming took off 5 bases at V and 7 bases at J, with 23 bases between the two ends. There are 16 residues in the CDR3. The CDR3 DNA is TGTGCCAGCAGTCCCGCCTCCGGGGGGCCTATATCTGGCTACACCTTC. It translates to CASSPASGGPISGYTF.

The CDR3, as DNA: TGTGCCAGCAGCTCCGGGACAGGGGAAACTAATGAAAAACTGTTTTTT. This encodes CASSSGTGETNEKLFF. J is TRBJ1-4 and V is TRBV5-5, with 10 bases identical to TRBD1. This CDR3 has 16 amino acids. V was clipped by 3 bases and J by 1 base; unmatched bases: 3. From germline, CDR1 is SGHKS and CDR2 YYEKEE (reference sequence).

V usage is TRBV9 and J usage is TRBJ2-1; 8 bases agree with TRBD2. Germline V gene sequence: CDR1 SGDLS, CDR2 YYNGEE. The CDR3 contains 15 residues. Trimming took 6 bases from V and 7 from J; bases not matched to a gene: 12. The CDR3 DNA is TGTGCCAGCACCCCGGGAGGGGCTATTGGAAATGAGCAGTTCTTC. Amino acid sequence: CASTPGGAIGNEQFF.

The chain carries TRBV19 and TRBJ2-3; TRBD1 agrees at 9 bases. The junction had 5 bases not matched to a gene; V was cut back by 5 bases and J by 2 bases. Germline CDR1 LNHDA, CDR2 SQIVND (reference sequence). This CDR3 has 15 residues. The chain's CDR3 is CASSAGTGHTDTQYF. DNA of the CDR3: TGTGCCAGTAGTGCCGGGACAGGGCACACAGATACGCAGTATTTT.

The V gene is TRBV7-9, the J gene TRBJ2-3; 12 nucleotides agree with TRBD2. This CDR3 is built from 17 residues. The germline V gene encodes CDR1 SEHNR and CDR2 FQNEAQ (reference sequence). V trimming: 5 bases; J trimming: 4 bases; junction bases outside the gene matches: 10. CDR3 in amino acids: CASSRDLAGGNADTQYF. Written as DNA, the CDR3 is TGTGCCAGCAGCCGCGATCTAGCGGGGGGGAACGCAGATACGCAGTATTTT.

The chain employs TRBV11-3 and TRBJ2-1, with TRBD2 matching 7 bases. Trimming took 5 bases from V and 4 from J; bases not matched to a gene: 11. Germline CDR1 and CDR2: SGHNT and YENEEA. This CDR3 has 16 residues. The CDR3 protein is CASSPGVGGAYNEQFF. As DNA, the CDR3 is TGTGCCAGCAGCCCTGGGGTGGGAGGGGCTTACAATGAGCAGTTCTTC. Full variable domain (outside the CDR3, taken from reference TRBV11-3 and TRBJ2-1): EAGVVQSPRYKIIEKKQPVAFWCNPISGHNTLYWYLQNLGQGPELLIRYENEEAVDDSQLPKDRFSAERLKGVDSTLKIQPAELGDSAVYLCASSPGVGGAYNEQFFGPGTRLTVL.

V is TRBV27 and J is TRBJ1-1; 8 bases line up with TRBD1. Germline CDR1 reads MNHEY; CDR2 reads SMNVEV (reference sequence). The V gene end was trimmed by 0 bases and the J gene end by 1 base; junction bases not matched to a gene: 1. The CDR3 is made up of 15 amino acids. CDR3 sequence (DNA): TGTGCCAGCAGTTTATCAACAGGGGGGAACACTGAAGCTTTCTTT. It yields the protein CASSLSTGGNTEAFF.

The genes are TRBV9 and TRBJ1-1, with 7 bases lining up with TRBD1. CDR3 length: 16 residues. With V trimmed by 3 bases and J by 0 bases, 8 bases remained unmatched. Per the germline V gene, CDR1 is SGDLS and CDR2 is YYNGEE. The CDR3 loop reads CASSAQGYGMNTEAFF. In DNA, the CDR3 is TGTGCCAGCAGCGCACAGGGGTATGGTATGAACACTGAAGCTTTCTTT.

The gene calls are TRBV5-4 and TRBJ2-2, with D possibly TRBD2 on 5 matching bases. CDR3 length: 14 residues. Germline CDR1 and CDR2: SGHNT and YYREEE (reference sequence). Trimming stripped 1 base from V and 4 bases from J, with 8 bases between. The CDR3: CASSLWAGTGELFF. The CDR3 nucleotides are TGTGCCAGCAGCTTGTGGGCGGGCACCGGGGAGCTGTTTTTT.

CDR3 sequence reads: CATSRDGTVNTEAFF. CDR3 sequence (DNA): TGTGCCACCAGCAGAGATGGGACAGTGAACACTGAAGCTTTCTTT. The chain recombines TRBV15 with TRBJ1-1; TRBD1 matches at 7 bases. The CDR3 extends over 15 amino acids. CDR1 and CDR2 (germline): LNHNV, YYDKDF (reference sequence). V lost 0 bases to trimming and J lost 0 bases; unmatched junction nucleotides: 1. The whole variable domain, filled in from reference TRBV15 and TRBJ1-1, reads DAMVIQNPRYQVTQFGKPVTLSCSQTLNHNVMYWYQQKSSQAPKLLFHYYDKDFNNEADTPDNFQSRRPNTSFCFLDIRSPGLGDTAMYLCATSRDGTVNTEAFFGQGTRLTVV.

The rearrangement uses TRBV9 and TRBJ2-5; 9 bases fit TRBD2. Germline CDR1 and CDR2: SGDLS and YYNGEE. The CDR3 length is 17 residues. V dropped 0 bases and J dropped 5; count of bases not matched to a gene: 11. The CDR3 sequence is CASSVGASGEGMETQYF. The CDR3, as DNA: TGTGCCAGCAGCGTAGGGGCTAGCGGGGAAGGAATGGAGACCCAGTACTTC.

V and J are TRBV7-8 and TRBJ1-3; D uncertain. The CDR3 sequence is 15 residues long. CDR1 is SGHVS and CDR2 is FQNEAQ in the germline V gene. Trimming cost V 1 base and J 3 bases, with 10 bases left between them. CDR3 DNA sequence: TGTGCCAGCAGCTTAGTCTCTGGCTTTGGAAACACCATATATTTT. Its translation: CASSLVSGFGNTIYF.

CDR3: CASSSTLTGSYGYTF. Written as DNA, the CDR3 is TGTGCCAGCAGTTCAACCTTGACAGGGTCCTATGGCTACACCTTC. V usage is TRBV27 and J usage is TRBJ1-2; 7 bases fit TRBD1. Trimming at V came to 4 bases and at J to 4 bases, leaving 9 bases not matched to a gene. This CDR3 is built from 15 residues. Germline V CDR1 and CDR2: MNHEY, SMNVEV (reference sequence).

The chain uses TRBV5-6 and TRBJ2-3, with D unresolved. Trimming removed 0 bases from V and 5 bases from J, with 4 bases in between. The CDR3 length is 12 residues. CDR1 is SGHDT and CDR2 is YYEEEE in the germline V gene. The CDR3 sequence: CASSLVIDTQYF. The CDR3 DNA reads TGTGCCAGCAGCTTGGTTATAGATACGCAGTATTTT.

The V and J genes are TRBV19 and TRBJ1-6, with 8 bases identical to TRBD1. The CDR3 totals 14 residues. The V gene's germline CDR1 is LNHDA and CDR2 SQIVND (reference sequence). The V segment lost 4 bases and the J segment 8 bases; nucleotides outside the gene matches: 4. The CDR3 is CASSTGTGDSPLHF. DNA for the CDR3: TGTGCCAGTAGTACCGGGACAGGTGATTCACCCCTCCACTTT.

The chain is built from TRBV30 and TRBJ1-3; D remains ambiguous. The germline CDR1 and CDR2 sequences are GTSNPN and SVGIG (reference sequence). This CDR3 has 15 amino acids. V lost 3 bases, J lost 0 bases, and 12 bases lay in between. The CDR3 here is CAWSIGYSSGNTIYF. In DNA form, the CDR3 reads TGTGCCTGGAGCATTGGATACAGCTCTGGAAACACCATATATTTT.

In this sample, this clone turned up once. The CDR3 reads CASSFSRQGGNQPQHF. Written as DNA, the CDR3 is TGTGCCAGTAGTTTTTCCCGACAGGGCGGCAATCAGCCCCAGCATTTT. The V and J genes are TRBV19 and TRBJ1-5, with TRBD1 matching over 7 bases. The CDR3 sequence is 16 residues long. Germline loops: CDR1 LNHDA, CDR2 SQIVND (reference sequence). V gave up 5 bases and J gave up 2 bases; unmatched junction bases: 9.

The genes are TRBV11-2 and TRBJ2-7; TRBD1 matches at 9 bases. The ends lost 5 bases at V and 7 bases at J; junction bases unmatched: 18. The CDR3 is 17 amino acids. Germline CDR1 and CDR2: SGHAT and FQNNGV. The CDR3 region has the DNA TGTGCCAGCAGCCCCAGGGACAGGGAAAACCACCCGGGGGAGCAGTACTTC. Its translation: CASSPRDRENHPGEQYF.

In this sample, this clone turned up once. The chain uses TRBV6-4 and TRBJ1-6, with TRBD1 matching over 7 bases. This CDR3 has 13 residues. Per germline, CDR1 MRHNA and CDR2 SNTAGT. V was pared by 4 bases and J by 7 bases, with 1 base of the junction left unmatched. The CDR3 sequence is CASSVRGNSPLHF. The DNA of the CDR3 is TGTGCCAGCAGTGTCAGGGGGAATTCACCCCTCCACTTT.